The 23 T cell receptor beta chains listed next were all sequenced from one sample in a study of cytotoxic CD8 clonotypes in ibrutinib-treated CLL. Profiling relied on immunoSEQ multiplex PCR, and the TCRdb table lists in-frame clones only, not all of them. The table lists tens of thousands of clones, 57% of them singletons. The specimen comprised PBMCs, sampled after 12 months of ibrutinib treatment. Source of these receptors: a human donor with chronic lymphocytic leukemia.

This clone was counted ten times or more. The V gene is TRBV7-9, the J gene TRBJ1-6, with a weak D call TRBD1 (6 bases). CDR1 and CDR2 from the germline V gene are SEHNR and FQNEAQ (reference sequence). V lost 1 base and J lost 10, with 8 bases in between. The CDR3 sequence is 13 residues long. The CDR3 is CASSLEGGSPLHF. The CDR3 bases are TGTGCCAGCAGCTTAGAAGGGGGATCACCCCTCCACTTT.

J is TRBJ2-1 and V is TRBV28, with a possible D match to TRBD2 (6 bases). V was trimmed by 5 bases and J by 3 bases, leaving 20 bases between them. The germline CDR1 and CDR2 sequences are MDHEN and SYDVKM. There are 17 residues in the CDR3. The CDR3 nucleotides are TGTGCCAGCAGTCCCCACATTGGGAGGAATGACTACAATGAGCAGTTCTTC. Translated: CASSPHIGRNDYNEQFF. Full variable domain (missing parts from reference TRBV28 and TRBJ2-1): DVKVTQSSRYLVKRTGEKVFLECVQDMDHENMFWYRQDPGLGLRLIYFSYDVKMKEKGDIPEGYSVSREKKERFSLILESASTNQTSMYLCASSPHIGRNDYNEQFFGPGTRLTVL.

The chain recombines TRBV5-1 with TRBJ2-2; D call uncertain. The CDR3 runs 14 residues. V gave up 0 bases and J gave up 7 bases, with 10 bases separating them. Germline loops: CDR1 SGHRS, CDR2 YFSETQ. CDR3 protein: CASSLEYGFGELFF. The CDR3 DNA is TGCGCCAGCAGCTTGGAGTACGGGTTCGGGGAGCTGTTTTTT.

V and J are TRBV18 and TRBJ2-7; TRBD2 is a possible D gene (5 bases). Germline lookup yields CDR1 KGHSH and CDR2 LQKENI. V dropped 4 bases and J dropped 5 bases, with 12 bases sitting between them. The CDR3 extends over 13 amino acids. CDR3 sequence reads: CASSQARGNEQYF. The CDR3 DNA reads TGTGCCAGCTCACAGGCCCGGGGAAACGAGCAGTACTTC.

The CDR3 region is CASSLEGQRHTEAFF. The CDR3 nucleotides read TGCGCCAGCAGCTTGGAGGGACAAAGGCACACTGAAGCTTTCTTT. The chain joins TRBV5-1 to TRBJ1-1; weak D call: TRBD1 (6 bases). Trimming cost V 0 bases and J 3 bases, with 12 bases left between them. Germline V gives CDR1 SGHRS, CDR2 YFSETQ. The CDR3 sequence is 15 residues long.

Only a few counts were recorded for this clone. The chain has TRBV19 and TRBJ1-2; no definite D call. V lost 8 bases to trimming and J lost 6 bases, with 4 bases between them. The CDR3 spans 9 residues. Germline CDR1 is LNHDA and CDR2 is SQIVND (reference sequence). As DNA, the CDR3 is TGTGCCAGTGGCGATGGCTACACCTTC. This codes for CASGDGYTF. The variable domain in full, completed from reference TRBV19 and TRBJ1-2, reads DGGITQSPKYLFRKEGQNVTLSCEQNLNHDAMYWYRQDPGQGLRLIYYSQIVNDFQKGDIAEGYSVSREKKESFPLTVTSAQKNPTAFYLCASGDGYTFGSGTRLTVV.

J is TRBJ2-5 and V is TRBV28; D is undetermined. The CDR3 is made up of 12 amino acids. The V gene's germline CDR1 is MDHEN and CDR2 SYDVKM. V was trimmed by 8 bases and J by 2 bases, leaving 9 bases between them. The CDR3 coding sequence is TGTGCCAGCGGGCTACCACAAGAGACCCAGTACTTC. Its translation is CASGLPQETQYF. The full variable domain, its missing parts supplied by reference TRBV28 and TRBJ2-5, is DVKVTQSSRYLVKRTGEKVFLECVQDMDHENMFWYRQDPGLGLRLIYFSYDVKMKEKGDIPEGYSVSREKKERFSLILESASTNQTSMYLCASGLPQETQYFGPGTRLLVL.

The CDR3 loop is CASSFGANTEAFF. Here the CDR3 DNA reads TGTGCCAGCAGTTTCGGAGCGAACACTGAAGCTTTCTTT. This chain joins TRBV28 and TRBJ1-1; D call uncertain. The V gene lost 3 bases and the J gene lost 1 base, with 6 bases spanning the gap. This CDR3 is 13 amino acids long. CDR1 and CDR2 (germline): MDHEN, SYDVKM.

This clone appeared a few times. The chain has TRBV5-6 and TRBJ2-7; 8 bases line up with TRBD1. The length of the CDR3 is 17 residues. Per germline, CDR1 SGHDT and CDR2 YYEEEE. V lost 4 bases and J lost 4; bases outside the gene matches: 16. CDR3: CASSLKPRTGKVYEQYF. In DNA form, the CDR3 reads TGTGCCAGCAGCCTGAAGCCTCGGACAGGGAAAGTTTACGAGCAGTACTTC.

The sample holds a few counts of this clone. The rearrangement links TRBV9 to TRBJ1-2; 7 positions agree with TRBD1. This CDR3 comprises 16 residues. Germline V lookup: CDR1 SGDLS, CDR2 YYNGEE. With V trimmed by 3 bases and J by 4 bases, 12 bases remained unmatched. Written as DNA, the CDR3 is TGTGCCAGCAGCGGAGCCCCGGGACAGATCACCTATGGCTACACCTTC. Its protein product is CASSGAPGQITYGYTF.

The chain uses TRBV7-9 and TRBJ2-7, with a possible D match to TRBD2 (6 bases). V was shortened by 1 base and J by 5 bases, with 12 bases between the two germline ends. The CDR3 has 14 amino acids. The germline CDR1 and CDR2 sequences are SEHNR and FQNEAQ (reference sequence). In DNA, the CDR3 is TGTGCCAGCAGCTTAGGCGCGGGATGGCACGAGCAGTACTTC. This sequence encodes CASSLGAGWHEQYF.

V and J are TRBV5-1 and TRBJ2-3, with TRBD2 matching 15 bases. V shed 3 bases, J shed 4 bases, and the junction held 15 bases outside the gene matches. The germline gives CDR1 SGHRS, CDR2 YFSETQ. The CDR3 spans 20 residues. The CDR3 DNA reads TGCGCCAGCAGCTACCCAGAAGACTGGACTAGCGGGGGGGCTGCAGATACGCAGTATTTT. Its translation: CASSYPEDWTSGGAADTQYF.

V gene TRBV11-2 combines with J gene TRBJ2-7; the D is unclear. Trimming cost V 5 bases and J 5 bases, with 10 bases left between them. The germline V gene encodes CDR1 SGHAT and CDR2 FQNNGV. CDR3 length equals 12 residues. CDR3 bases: TGTGCCAGCAGCCCCTTTTACAACGAGCAGTACTTC. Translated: CASSPFYNEQYF.

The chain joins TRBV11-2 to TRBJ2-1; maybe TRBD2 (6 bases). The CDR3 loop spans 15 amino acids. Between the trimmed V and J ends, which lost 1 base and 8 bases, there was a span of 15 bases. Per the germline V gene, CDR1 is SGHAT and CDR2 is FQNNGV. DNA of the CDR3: TGTGCCAGCAGCTTAGGTCAGGGAGGTAACGATGAGCAGTTCTTC. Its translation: CASSLGQGGNDEQFF.

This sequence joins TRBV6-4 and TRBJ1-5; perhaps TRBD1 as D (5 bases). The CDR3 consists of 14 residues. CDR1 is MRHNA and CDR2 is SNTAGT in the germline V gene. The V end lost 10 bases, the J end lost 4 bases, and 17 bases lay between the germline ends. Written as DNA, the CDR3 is TGTGCCAACCCCCTTGCCAGGGAGAATCAGCCCCAGCATTTT. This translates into CANPLARENQPQHF.

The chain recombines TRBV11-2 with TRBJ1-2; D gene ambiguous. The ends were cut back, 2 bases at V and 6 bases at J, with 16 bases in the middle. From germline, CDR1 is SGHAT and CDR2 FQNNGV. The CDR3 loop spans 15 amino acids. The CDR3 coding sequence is TGTGCCAGCAGCTTAACGGGTGCCACGACCCATGGCTACACCTTC. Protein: CASSLTGATTHGYTF.

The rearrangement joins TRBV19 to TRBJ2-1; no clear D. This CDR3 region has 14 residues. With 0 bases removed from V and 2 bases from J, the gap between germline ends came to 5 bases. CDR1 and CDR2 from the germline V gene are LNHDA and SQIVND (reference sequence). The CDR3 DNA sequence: TGTGCCAGTAGTATAGACACAGCCTACAATGAGCAGTTCTTC. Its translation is CASSIDTAYNEQFF.

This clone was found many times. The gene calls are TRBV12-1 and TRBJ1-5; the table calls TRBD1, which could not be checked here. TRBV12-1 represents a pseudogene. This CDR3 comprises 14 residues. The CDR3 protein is CASSFTGANQPQHF. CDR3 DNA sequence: TGTGCCAGCAGCTTCACAGGGGCCAATCAGCCCCAGCATTTT.

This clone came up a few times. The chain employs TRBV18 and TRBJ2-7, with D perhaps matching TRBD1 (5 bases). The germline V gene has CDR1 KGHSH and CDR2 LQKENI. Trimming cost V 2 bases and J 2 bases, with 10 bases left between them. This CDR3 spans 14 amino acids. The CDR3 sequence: CASSPRDRAYEQYF. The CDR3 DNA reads TGTGCCAGCTCACCAAGAGACAGAGCCTACGAGCAGTACTTC.

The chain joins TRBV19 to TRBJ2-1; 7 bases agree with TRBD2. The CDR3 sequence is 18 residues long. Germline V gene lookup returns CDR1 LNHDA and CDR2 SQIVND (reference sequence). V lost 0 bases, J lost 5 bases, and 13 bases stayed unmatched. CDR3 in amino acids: CASSIDIGHGAGDNEQFF. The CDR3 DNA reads TGTGCCAGTAGTATAGATATAGGTCATGGGGCGGGAGACAATGAGCAGTTCTTC.

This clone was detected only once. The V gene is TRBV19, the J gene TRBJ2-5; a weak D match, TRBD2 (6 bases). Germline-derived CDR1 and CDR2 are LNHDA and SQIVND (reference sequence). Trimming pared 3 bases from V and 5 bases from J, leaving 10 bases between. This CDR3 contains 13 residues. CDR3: CASSMTSQETQYF. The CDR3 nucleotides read TGTGCCAGTAGTATGACTAGTCAGGAGACCCAGTACTTC.

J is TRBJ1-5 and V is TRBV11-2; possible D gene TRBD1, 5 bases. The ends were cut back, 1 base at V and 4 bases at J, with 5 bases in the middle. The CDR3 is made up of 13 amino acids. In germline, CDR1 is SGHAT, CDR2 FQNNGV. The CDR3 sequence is CASSLAGNQPQHF. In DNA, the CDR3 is TGTGCCAGCAGCTTAGCAGGGAATCAGCCCCAGCATTTT.

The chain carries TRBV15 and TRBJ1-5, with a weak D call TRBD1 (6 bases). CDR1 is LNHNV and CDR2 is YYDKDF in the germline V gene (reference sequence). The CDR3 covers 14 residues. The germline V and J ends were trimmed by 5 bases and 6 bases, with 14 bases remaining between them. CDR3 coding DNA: TGTGCCACCAGCCGCTCAGGGGCGGGTCAGCCCCAGCATTTT. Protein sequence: CATSRSGAGQPQHF.